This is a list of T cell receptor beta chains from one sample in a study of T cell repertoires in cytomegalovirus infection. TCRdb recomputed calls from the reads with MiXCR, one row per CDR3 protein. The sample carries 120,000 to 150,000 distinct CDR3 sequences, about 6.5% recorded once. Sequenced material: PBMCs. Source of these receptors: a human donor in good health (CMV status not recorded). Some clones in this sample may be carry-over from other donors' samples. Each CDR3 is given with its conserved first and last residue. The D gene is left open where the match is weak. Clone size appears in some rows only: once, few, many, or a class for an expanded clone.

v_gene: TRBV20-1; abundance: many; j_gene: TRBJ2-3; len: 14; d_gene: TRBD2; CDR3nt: TGCAGTGCTAGAGATCCCCGGGGGGTTAATACGCAGTATTTT; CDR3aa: CSARDPRGVNTQYF
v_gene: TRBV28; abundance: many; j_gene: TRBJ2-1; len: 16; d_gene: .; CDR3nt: TGTGCCACCAGCCCCGACCGTACGAGCTCCTACAATGAGCAGTTCTTC; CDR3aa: CATSPDRTSSYNEQFF
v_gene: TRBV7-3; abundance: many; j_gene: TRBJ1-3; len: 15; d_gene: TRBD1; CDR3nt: TGTGCCAGCAGCCCTACAGGGGGTGATCGAAACACCATATATTTT; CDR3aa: CASSPTGGDRNTIYF
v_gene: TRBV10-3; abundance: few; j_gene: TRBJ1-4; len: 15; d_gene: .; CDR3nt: TGTGCCATCAGTGAGGAGGGTGGGGGTAATGAAAAACTGTTTTTT; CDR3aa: CAISEEGGGNEKLFF
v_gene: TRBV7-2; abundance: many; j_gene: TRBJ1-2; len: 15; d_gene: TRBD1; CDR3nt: TGTGCCAGCAGCTCTGGGACAGGGGGGGGCTATGGCTACACCTTC; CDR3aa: CASSSGTGGGYGYTF
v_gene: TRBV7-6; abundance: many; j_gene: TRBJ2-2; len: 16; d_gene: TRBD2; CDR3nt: TGTGCCAGCAGCGGTGGCGGGGGGGCTTCGAGCGGGGAGCTGTTTTTT; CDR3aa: CASSGGGGASSGELFF
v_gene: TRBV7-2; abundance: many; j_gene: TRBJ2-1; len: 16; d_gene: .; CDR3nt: TGTGCCAGCAGCTTAGCGCTAGGAGGGGGAAACAATGAGCAGTTCTTC; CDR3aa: CASSLALGGGNNEQFF
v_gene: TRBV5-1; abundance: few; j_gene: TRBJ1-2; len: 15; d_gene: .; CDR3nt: TGCGCCAGCAGCTTGGGGGACGGCCCGTTCGCTGGCTACACCTTC; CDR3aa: CASSLGDGPFAGYTF
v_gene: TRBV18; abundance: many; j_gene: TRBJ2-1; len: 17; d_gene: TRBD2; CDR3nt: TGTGCCAGCTCACCCCGTGTAGGCGGGGGGTACTACAATGAGCAGTTCTTC; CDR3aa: CASSPRVGGGYYNEQFF
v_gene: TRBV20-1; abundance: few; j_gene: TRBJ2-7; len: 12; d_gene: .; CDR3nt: TGCAGTGCTAGATCAGTCTCCTACGAGCAGTACTTC; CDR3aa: CSARSVSYEQYF
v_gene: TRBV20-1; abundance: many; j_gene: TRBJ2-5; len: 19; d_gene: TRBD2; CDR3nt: TGCAGTGCTAGAGGGACTGAGGGGCCTAGCGGGGGACCGACGGAGACCCAGTACTTC; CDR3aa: CSARGTEGPSGGPTETQYF
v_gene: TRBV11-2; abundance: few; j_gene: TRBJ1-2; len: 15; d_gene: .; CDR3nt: TGTGCCAGCAGCCACCCCAGGATCTTTAGCTATGGCTACACCTTC; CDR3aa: CASSHPRIFSYGYTF
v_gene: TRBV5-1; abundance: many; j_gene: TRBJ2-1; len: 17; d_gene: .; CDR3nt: TGCGCCAGCAGCTTGGCACCCGGGGGTAGCTCCTACAATGAGCAGTTCTTC; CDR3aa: CASSLAPGGSSYNEQFF
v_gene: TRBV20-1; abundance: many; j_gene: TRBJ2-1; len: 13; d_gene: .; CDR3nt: TGCAGTGCTAGAGCTAGCGTAGGCGATGAGCAGTTCTTC; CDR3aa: CSARASVGDEQFF
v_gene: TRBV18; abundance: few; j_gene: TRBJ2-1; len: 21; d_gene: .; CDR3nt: TGTGCCAGCTCACCTCCGCCGAGGGGCAGTAGTTGGTTGGGTCTCTACAATGAGCAGTTCTTC; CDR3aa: CASSPPPRGSSWLGLYNEQFF
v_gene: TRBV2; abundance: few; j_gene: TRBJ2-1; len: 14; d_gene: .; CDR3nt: TGTGCCAGCAGTCCGGGATCTCAGAACAATGAGCAGTTCTTC; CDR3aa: CASSPGSQNNEQFF
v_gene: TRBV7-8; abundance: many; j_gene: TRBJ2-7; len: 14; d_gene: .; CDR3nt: TGTGCCAGCAGTCCCGGGGGAAACTCCTACGAGCAGTACTTC; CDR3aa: CASSPGGNSYEQYF
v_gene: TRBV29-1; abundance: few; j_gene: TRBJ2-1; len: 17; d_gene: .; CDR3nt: TGCAGCGTTGAAACTGAGACGGGGGTAAGCTCCTACAATGAGCAGTTCTTC; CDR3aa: CSVETETGVSSYNEQFF
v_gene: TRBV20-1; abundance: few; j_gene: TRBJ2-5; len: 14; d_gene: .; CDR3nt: TGCAGTGCTCTCGAGGACCTTGTGCTGGAGACCCAGTACTTC; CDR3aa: CSALEDLVLETQYF
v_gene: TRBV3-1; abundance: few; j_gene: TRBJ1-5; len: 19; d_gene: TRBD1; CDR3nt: TGTGCCAGCAGCGAACGATTAGCCGGGACAGGGGGCGGAAATCAGCCCCAGCATTTT; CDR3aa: CASSERLAGTGGGNQPQHF
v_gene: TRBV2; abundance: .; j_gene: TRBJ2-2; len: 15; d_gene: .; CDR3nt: TGTGCCAGCAGTGTGGACAGTTCGAACACCGGGGAGCTGTTTTTT; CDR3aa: CASSVDSSNTGELFF
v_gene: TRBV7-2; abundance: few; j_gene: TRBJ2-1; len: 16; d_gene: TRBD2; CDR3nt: TGTGCCAGCAGCTTAGTTGGGACTAGCGGGGGAGGCGAGCAGTTCTTC; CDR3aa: CASSLVGTSGGGEQFF
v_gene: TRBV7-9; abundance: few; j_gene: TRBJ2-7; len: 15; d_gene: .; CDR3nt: TGTGCCAGCAGCTTAGGAGGGGCAGGTGTCTACGAGCAGTACTTC; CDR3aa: CASSLGGAGVYEQYF
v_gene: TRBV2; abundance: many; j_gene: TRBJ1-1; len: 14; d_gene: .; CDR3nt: TGTGCCAGCAAGGGGTCAAGAGAAAACACTGAAGCTTTCTTT; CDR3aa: CASKGSRENTEAFF
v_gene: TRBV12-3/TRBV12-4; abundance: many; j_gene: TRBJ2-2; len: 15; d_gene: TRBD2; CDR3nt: TGTGCCAGCCTAAAGCGGGGGGGCCTCAGCGGGGAGCTGTTTTTT; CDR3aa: CASLKRGGLSGELFF
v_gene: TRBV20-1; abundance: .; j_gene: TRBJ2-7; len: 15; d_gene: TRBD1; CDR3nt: TGCAGTGCTACCGGACAGGGAATCGCGTCCTACGAGCAGTACTTC; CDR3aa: CSATGQGIASYEQYF
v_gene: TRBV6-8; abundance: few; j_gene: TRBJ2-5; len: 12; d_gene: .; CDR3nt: TGTGCCAGCAGTTACTCGAGGGAGACCCAGTACTTC; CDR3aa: CASSYSRETQYF
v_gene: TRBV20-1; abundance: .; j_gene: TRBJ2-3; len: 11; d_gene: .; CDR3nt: TGCAGTGCTGGTACCTCGGATACGCAGTATTTT; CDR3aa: CSAGTSDTQYF
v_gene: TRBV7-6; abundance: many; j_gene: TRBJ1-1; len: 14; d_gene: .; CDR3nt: TGTGCCAGCAGCCCTTACCCCCTGAACACTGAAGCTTTCTTT; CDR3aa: CASSPYPLNTEAFF
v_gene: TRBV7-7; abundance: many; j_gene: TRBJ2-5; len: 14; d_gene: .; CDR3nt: TGTGCTAGCAGCTTAGAAGCGCGGCTAGAGACCCAGTACTTC; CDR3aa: CASSLEARLETQYF
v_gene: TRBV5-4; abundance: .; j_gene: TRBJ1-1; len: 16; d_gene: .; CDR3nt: TGTGCCAGCAGCTTGGGGGGGGGCACCATGAACACTGAAGCTTTCTTT; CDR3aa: CASSLGGGTMNTEAFF
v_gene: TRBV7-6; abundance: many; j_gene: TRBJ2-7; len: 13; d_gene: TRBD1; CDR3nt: TGTGCCAGCAGCCCTGACAGGGGCTACGAGCAGTACTTC; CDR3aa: CASSPDRGYEQYF
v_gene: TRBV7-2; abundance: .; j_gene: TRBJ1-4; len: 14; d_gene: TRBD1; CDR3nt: TGTGCCAGCAGTCTCCGGGACAGGGTTGAAAAACTGTTTTTT; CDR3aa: CASSLRDRVEKLFF
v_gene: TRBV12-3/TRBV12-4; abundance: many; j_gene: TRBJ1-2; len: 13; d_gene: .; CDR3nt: TGTGCCAGCAGTTTAATGAGGGTATATGGCTACACCTTC; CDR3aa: CASSLMRVYGYTF